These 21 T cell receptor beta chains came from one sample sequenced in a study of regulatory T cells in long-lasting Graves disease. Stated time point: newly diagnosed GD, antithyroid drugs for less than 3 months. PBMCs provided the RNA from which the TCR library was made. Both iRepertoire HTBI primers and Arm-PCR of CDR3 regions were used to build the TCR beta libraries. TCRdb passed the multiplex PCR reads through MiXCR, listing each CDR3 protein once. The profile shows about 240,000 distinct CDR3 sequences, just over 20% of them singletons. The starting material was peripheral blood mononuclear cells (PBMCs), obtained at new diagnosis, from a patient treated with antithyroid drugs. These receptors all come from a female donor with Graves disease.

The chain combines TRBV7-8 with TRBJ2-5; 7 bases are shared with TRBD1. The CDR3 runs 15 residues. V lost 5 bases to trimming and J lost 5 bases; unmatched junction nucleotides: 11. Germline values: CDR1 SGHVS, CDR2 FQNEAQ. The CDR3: CASSKGGGWGETQYF. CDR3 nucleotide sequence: TGTGCCAGCAGCAAAGGGGGCGGGTGGGGGGAGACCCAGTACTTC.

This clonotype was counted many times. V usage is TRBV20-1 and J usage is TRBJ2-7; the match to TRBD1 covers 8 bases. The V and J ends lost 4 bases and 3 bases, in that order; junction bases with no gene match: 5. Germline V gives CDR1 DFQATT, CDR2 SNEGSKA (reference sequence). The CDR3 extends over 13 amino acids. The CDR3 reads CSANPGQGYEQYF. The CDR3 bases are TGCAGTGCTAACCCAGGACAGGGCTACGAGCAGTACTTC.

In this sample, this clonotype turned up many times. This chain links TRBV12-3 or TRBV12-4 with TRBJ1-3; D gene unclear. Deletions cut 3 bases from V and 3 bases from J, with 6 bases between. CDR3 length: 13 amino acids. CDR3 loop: CASSFSGGNTIYF. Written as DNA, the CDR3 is TGTGCCAGCAGTTTTTCGGGTGGAAACACCATATATTTT.

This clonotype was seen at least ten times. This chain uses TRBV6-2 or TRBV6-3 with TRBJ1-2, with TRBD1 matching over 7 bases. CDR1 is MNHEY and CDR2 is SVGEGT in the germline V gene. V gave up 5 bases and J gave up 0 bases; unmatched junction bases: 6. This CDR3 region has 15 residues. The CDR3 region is CASSRGTAANYGYTF. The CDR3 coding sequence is TGTGCCAGCAGTAGGGGGACAGCAGCTAACTATGGCTACACCTTC.

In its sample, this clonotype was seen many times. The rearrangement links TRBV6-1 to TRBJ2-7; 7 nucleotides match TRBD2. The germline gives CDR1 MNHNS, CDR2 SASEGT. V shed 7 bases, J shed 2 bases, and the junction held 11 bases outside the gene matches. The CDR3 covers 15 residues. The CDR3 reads CASNTPVRGAYEQYF. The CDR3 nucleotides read TGTGCCAGCAACACCCCGGTCCGGGGGGCCTACGAGCAGTACTTC.

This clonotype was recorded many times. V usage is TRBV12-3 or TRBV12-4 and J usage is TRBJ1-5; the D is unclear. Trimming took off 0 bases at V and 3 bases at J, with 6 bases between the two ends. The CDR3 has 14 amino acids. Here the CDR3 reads CASSLAQINQPQHF. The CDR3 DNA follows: TGTGCCAGCAGTTTAGCACAGATCAATCAGCCCCAGCATTTT.

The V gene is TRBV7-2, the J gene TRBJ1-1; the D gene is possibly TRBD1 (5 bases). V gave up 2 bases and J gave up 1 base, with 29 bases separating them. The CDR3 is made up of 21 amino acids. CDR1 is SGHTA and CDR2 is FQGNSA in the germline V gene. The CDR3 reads CASSLFPGPPGGGGSNTEAFF. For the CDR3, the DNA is TGTGCCAGCAGCTTATTCCCAGGGCCTCCAGGTGGGGGTGGCTCGAACACTGAAGCTTTCTTT.

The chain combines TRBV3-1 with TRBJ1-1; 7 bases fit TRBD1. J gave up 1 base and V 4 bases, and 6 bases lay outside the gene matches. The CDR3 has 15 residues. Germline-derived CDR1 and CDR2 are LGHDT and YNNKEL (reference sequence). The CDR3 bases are TGTGCCAGCAGCCTGCGGGGACAGTGGAACACTGAAGCTTTCTTT. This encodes CASSLRGQWNTEAFF.

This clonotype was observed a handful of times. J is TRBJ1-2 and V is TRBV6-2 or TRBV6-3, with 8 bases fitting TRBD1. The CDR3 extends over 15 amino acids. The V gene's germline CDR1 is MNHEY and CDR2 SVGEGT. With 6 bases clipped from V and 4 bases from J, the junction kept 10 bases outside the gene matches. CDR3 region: CASRGTGRRVYGYTF. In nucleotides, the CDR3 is TGTGCCAGCAGGGGGACAGGCAGGCGTGTCTATGGCTACACCTTC.

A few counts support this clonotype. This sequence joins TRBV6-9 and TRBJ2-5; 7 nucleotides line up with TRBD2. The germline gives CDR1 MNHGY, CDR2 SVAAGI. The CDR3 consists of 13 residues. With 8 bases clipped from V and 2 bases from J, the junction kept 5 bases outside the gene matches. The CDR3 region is CASGLAEQETQYF. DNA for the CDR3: TGTGCCAGCGGTCTAGCGGAACAAGAGACCCAGTACTTC.

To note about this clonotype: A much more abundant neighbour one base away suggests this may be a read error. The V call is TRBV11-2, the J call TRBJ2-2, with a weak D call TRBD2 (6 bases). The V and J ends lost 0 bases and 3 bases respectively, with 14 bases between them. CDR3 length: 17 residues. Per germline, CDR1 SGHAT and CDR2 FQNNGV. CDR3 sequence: CASSLDIGSADTGELFF. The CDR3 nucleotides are TGTGCCAGCAGCTTAGATATCGGGAGCGCCGACACCGGGGAGCTGTTTTTT.

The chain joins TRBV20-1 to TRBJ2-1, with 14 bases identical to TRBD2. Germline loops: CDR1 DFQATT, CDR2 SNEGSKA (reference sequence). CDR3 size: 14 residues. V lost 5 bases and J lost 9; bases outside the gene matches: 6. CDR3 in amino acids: CSAETSGGAGEQFF. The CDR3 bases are TGCAGTGCTGAGACTAGCGGGGGGGCCGGTGAGCAGTTCTTC.

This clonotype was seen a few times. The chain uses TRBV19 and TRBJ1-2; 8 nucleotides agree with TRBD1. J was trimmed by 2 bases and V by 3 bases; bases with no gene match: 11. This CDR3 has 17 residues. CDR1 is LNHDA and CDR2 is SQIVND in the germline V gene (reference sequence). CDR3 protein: CASSIAYPGTGNYGYTF. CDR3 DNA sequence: TGTGCCAGTAGTATCGCCTATCCCGGGACAGGAAACTATGGCTACACCTTC.

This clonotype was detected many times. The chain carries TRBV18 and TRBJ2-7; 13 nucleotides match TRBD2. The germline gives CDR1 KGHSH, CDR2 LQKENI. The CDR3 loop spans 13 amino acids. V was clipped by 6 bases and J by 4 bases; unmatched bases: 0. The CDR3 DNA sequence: TGTGCCAGCTCGACTAGCGGGGGGTACGAGCAGTACTTC. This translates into CASSTSGGYEQYF.

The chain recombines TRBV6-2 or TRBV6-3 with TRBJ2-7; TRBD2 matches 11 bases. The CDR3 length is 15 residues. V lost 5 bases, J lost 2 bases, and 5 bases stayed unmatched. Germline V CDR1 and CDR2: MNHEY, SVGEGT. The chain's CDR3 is CASSRGTSGTYEQYF. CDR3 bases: TGTGCCAGCAGTCGCGGGACTAGCGGAACCTACGAGCAGTACTTC.

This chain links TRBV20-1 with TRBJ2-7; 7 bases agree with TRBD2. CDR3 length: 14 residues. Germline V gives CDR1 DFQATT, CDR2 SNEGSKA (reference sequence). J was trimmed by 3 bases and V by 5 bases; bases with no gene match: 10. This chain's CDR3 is CSALPGTIHYEQYF. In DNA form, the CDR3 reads TGCAGTGCTCTGCCGGGGACTATCCACTACGAGCAGTACTTC.

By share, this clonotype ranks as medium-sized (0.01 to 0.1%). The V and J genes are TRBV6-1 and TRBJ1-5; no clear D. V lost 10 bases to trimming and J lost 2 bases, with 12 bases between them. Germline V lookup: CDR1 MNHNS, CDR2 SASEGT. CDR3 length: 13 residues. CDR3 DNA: TGTGCCACCCGACGGGGTGGCAATCAGCCCCAGCATTTT. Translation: CATRRGGNQPQHF.

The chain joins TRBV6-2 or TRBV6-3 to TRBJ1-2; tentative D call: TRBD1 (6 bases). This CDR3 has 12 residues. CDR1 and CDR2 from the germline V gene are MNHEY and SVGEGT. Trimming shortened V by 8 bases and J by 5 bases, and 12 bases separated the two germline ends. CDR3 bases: TGTGCCAGCTGGGCAGGGGATTATGGCTACACCTTC. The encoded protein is CASWAGDYGYTF.

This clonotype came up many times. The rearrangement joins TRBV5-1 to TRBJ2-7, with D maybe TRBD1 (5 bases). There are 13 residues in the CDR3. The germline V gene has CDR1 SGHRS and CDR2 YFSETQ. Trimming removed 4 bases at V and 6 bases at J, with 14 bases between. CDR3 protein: CASSIPPGREQYF. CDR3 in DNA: TGCGCCAGCAGCATACCTCCAGGGCGCGAGCAGTACTTC.

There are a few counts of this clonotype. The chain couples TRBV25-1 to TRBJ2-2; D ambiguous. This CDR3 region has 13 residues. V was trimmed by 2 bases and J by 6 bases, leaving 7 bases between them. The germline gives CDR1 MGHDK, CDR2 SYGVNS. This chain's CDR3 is CASSERLAGELFF. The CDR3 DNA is TGTGCCAGCAGTGAACGGCTAGCCGGGGAGCTGTTTTTT.

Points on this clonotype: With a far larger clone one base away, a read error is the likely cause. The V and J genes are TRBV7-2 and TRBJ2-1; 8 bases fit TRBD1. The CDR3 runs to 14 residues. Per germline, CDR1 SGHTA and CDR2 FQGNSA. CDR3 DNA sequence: TGTGCCAGCGGCTTAGGACAGGGCGGCAATGAGCAGTTCTTC. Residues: CASGLGQGGNEQFF.